This T cell receptor beta chain was documented in a study of Graves' ophthalmopathy and Graves' hyperthyroidism. General observations from the study: Thyroid clonotypes that were expanded above 0.001 frequency mostly also appeared in blood.

Stable hyperthyroidism was defined by absence of ophthalmopathy within 18 months of follow-up. Hyperthyroidism patients had new diagnoses, durations under 2 months, and ages of 18 to 65. Researchers took RNA transcripts and amplified TCR beta CDR3 regions from them. The authors performed first-round RT-PCR with HTBI primers and then a second-round multiplex PCR. Each CDR3 protein is one row after TCRdb ran MiXCR on the multiplex PCR reads. The table records just over 600,000 distinct CDR3 sequences, 22% of them present only once. This clonotype was detected ten times or more. Its target is not known. Sequenced input: peripheral blood. This clonotype was sampled from a woman aged 18-29 years with stable Graves' hyperthyroidism. Some clones in this sample may be carry-over from other donors' samples.

The CDR3 spells CATSAGLGGYEQYF. In nucleotides, the CDR3 is TGTGCCACCAGCGCGGGATTGGGGGGCTACGAGCAGTACTTC. The chain employs TRBV24-1 and TRBJ2-7, with D maybe TRBD2 (6 bases). The CDR3 sequence is 14 residues long. CDR1 is KGHDR, CDR2 SFDVKD, per germline. V lost 7 bases and J 3 bases, leaving 15 bases between the germline ends.